Listed here are 19 T cell receptor beta chains from one sample, sequenced in a study of T cell repertoires in cytomegalovirus infection. TCRdb reanalysed the reads using MiXCR and keeps one entry per CDR3 protein. The sample yields around 300,000 distinct CDR3 sequences, roughly 25% seen once. The source material was PBMCs. The receptors were gathered from a human donor in good health (CMV status not recorded). Some clones in this sample may be carry-over from other donors' samples.

CDR3 bases: TGCAGCGTGATCCACGGTTCCAAAAACATTCAGTACTTC. The encoded protein is CSVIHGSKNIQYF. This rearrangement joins TRBV29-1 to TRBJ2-4, with no clear D. Trimming cost V 6 bases and J 2 bases, with 11 bases left between them. The germline gives CDR1 SQVTM, CDR2 ANQGSEA. This CDR3 contains 13 residues. The variable domain in full, completed from reference TRBV29-1 and TRBJ2-4, reads SAVISQKPSRDICQRGTSLTIQCQVDSQVTMMFWYRQQPGQSLTLIATANQGSEATYESGFVIDKFPISRPNLTFSTLTVSNMSPEDSSIYLCSVIHGSKNIQYFGAGTRLSVL.

A remark on this clonotype: At one of its ends the junction is not consistent with the germline gene, which may arise from a read error. This chain joins TRBV7-2 and TRBJ1-1; no firm D call. Per germline, CDR1 SGHTA and CDR2 FQGNSA. This CDR3 spans 14 amino acids. The CDR3 region is CVSSLAGGNTEAFF. CDR3 nucleotides: TGTGTCAGCAGCTTAGCGGGAGGGAACACTGAAGCTTTCTTT.

The V and J genes are TRBV14 and TRBJ2-1; perhaps TRBD2 as D (5 bases). Trimming removed 1 base at V and 3 bases at J, with 13 bases between. Germline assignment: CDR1 SGHDN and CDR2 FVKESK. The CDR3 has 16 residues. The CDR3 here is CASSQAGSARYNEQFF. The CDR3 nucleotides read TGTGCCAGCAGCCAAGCGGGGTCGGCACGCTACAATGAGCAGTTCTTC.

Comment on this clonotype: This may stem from a read error, because a much larger clone lies one nucleotide away. The chain uses TRBV7-9 and TRBJ2-7; tentatively, D is TRBD1 or TRBD2 (5 bases each). The germline gives CDR1 SEHNR, CDR2 FQNEAQ (reference sequence). The CDR3 length is 17 residues. The chain's CDR3 is CASSRHRGRAQVDERYF. In DNA form, the CDR3 reads TGTGCCAGCAGCCGACATCGGGGACGTGCACAGGTGGACGAGCGGTACTTC.

This clonotype has at least ten counts. The CDR3 loop reads CASRPGQAYTGELFF. For the CDR3, the DNA is TGTGCCAGCAGACCCGGACAGGCTTACACCGGGGAGCTGTTTTTT. The V gene is TRBV7-2, the J gene TRBJ2-2; 7 nucleotides line up with TRBD1. Looked up from germline, CDR1 is SGHTA and CDR2 is FQGNSA. The CDR3 is 15 amino acids. Unmatched junction bases numbered 7, after V lost 6 bases and J lost 3 bases.

The genes are TRBV20-1 and TRBJ2-3; 11 bases fit TRBD2. This CDR3 region has 15 residues. V lost 4 bases to trimming and J lost 3 bases; unmatched junction nucleotides: 6. The germline V gene has CDR1 DFQATT and CDR2 SNEGSKA (reference sequence). CDR3 nucleotide sequence: TGCAGTGCTACCAAGACTAGCGGGATTACAGATACGCAGTATTTT. Residues: CSATKTSGITDTQYF.

J is TRBJ2-2 and V is TRBV28, with TRBD2 matching over 10 bases. CDR3 length: 15 residues. V lost 6 bases and J lost 7; bases outside the gene matches: 8. The V gene's germline CDR1 is MDHEN and CDR2 SYDVKM. DNA for the CDR3: TGTGCCAGCAGGCCTAGCGGGAGAATCGGCGGGGAGCTGTTTTTT. Translating it yields CASRPSGRIGGELFF.

This clonotype was observed at least ten times. The chain uses TRBV7-2 and TRBJ2-5; maybe TRBD1 (6 bases). Germline V gene lookup returns CDR1 SGHTA and CDR2 FQGNSA. Trimming removed 3 bases at V and 3 bases at J, with 8 bases between. CDR3 length equals 13 residues. The CDR3 loop is CASSLNREETQYF. In DNA form, the CDR3 reads TGTGCCAGCAGCTTGAACAGGGAAGAGACCCAGTACTTC.

This clonotype was seen a few times. This chain uses TRBV7-2 with TRBJ1-5; D might be TRBD1 (6 bases). The V gene lost 6 bases and the J gene lost 10 bases, with 16 bases spanning the gap. The length of the CDR3 is 13 residues. Germline CDR1 SGHTA, CDR2 FQGNSA. In DNA, the CDR3 is TGTGCCAGCAGTCTTCGGGAGGGGGTCCCCCAGCATTTT. It encodes CASSLREGVPQHF.

This clonotype occurred many times. V gene TRBV7-2 combines with J gene TRBJ2-1, with D unclear. Germline V gives CDR1 SGHTA, CDR2 FQGNSA. V gave up 5 bases and J gave up 8 bases, with 13 bases separating them. The CDR3 is 13 residues long. This CDR3 is CASSPGDWHEQFF. The CDR3 DNA sequence: TGTGCCAGCAGCCCCGGTGACTGGCATGAGCAGTTCTTC.

The chain uses TRBV25-1 and TRBJ2-7; D is unclear. The CDR3 has 12 amino acids. Germline V lookup: CDR1 MGHDK, CDR2 SYGVNS. V was pared by 4 bases and J by 1 base, with 5 bases between. The CDR3: CASSGISYEQYF. DNA for the CDR3: TGTGCCAGCAGTGGGATTTCCTACGAGCAGTACTTC.

The genes are TRBV29-1 and TRBJ2-1, with 9 bases that match TRBD2. Germline CDR1 and CDR2: SQVTM and ANQGSEA. The CDR3 runs 16 residues. V gave up 0 bases and J gave up 5 bases; unmatched junction bases: 8. CDR3 sequence (DNA): TGCAGCGTTGAAGATCTTCAGCGGGAGGCCAACAATGAGCAGTTCTTC. Protein: CSVEDLQREANNEQFF.

The V and J genes are TRBV25-1 and TRBJ1-5, with 9 bases lining up with TRBD1. Germline CDR1 reads MGHDK; CDR2 reads SYGVNS. The CDR3 has 14 residues. J lost 6 bases, V lost 4 bases, and 4 bases had no gene match. CDR3 DNA sequence: TGTGCCAGCAGTGGACAGGGGGGGGTTCAGCCCCAGCATTTT. This encodes CASSGQGGVQPQHF.

The CDR3 sequence: CASSDGLAGSSYEQYF. The CDR3 nucleotides are TGTGCCAGCAGTGATGGACTAGCGGGGAGCTCCTACGAGCAGTACTTC. V usage is TRBV25-1 and J usage is TRBJ2-7, with 12 bases lining up with TRBD2. Germline V CDR1 and CDR2: MGHDK, SYGVNS. The CDR3 runs 16 residues. With V trimmed by 3 bases and J by 0 bases, 3 bases remained unmatched.

The chain combines TRBV11-2 with TRBJ1-2; no clear D gene. The germline CDR1 and CDR2 sequences are SGHAT and FQNNGV. The V and J ends lost 4 bases and 4 bases respectively, with 10 bases between them. CDR3 length: 13 amino acids. This CDR3 is CASSSGSTYGYTF. The CDR3 coding sequence is TGTGCCAGCAGCTCCGGGAGTACCTATGGCTACACCTTC.

This clonotype was observed a few times. This chain connects TRBV28 to TRBJ1-1; TRBD1 might be the D (5 bases). Germline CDR1 MDHEN, CDR2 SYDVKM. The CDR3 loop spans 13 amino acids. Deletions cut 7 bases from V and 0 bases from J, with 9 bases between. CDR3 in amino acids: CASTGIMNTEAFF. CDR3 nucleotides: TGTGCCAGCACAGGGATCATGAACACTGAAGCTTTCTTT.

In its sample, this clonotype was seen a few times. V is TRBV5-6 and J is TRBJ1-2; D not resolved. V lost 1 base to trimming and J lost 4 bases, with 8 bases between them. Germline CDR1 and CDR2: SGHDT and YYEEEE. The CDR3 is 13 residues long. Here the CDR3 reads CASSLPASYGYTF. The DNA of the CDR3 is TGTGCCAGCAGCTTGCCGGCGAGCTATGGCTACACCTTC.

The rearrangement joins TRBV20-1 to TRBJ1-5; 8 positions agree with TRBD1. The germline gives CDR1 DFQATT, CDR2 SNEGSKA (reference sequence). The V gene end was trimmed by 2 bases and the J gene end by 4 bases; junction bases not matched to a gene: 13. CDR3 length: 17 residues. The CDR3 spells CSARIGQGLARNQPQHF. DNA for the CDR3: TGCAGTGCTAGAATTGGACAGGGACTAGCAAGGAATCAGCCCCAGCATTTT.

This clonotype was seen once. The chain carries TRBV20-1 and TRBJ2-1; a possible D gene is TRBD2 (7 bases). CDR3 length equals 16 residues. V was shortened by 4 bases and J by 7 bases, with 23 bases between the two germline ends. Germline-derived CDR1 and CDR2 are DFQATT and SNEGSKA (reference sequence). DNA of the CDR3: TGCAGTGCTACCGAGGTCTGGCGGGGGCCAGGGAATGAGCAGTTCTTC. Protein product: CSATEVWRGPGNEQFF.